Described below is a single TCR beta chain sequence and its context. What it binds is not known. The sample belongs to a study of beta chain features in type 1 diabetes. Study findings and constraints: Patients with Type 1 diabetes showed moderately but significantly shorter TCRB CDR3s in all four CD4+ subsets. Any HLA-type effect on TCRB rearrangement remained unresolved here.

Expressed TCRB transcripts were sequenced, since all the RNA that had been isolated was reverse transcribed. Generated by immunoSEQ multiplex PCR, the TCRdb table keeps only in-frame clones and is missing some. Of 600,000 to 700,000 clones in the sample, around 12% were seen once. Trimming cost V 4 bases and J 4 bases, with 3 bases left between them. The CDR3 extends over 11 amino acids. The V gene's germline CDR1 is MDHEN and CDR2 SYDVKM. V and J are TRBV28 and TRBJ2-3; D gene uncertain. Sequenced input: naive CD4+ T cells from blood. This TCR was sampled from a man aged 25 to 45 with type 1 diabetes. CDR3 protein: CASSSPDTQYF. Here the CDR3 DNA reads TGTGCCAGCAGTTCGCCAGATACGCAGTATTTT.